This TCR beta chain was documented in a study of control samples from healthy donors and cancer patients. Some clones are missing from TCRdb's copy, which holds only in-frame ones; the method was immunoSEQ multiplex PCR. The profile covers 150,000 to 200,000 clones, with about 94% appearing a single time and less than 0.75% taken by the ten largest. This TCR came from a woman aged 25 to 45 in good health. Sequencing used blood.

Written as DNA, the CDR3 is TGCGCCAGCAGCCAAGAGGCAGGGGGGCGTAGCAATCAGCCCCAGCATTTT. Amino acid sequence: CASSQEAGGRSNQPQHF. The chain employs TRBV4-3 and TRBJ1-5; 7 bases are a match to TRBD1. Germline values: CDR1 LGHNA, CDR2 YSLEER. The V gene end was trimmed by 0 bases and the J gene end by 0 bases; junction bases not matched to a gene: 5. The CDR3 runs to 17 residues.